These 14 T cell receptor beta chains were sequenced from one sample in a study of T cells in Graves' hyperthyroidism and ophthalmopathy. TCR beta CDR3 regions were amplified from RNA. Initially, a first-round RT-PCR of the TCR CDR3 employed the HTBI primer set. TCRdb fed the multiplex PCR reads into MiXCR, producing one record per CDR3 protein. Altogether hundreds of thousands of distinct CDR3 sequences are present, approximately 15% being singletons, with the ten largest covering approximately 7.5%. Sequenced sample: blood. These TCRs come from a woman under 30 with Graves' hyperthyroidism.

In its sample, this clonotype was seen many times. DNA of the CDR3: TGTGCCAGCAGCTTGACCCACCCGAACACCGGGGAGCTGTTTTTT. Protein product: CASSLTHPNTGELFF. The V and J genes are TRBV5-4 and TRBJ2-2, with no clear D. V lost 1 base and J lost 0, with 7 bases in between. The CDR3 runs to 15 residues. Germline CDR1 and CDR2: SGHNT and YYREEE (reference sequence).

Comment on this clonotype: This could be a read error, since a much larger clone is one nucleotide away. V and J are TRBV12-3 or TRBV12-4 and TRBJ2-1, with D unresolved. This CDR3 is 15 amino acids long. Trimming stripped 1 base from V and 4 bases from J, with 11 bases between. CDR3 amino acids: CASSLDDGLYNEQFF. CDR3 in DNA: TGTGCCAGCAGTTTAGACGACGGCCTTTACAATGAGCAGTTCTTC.

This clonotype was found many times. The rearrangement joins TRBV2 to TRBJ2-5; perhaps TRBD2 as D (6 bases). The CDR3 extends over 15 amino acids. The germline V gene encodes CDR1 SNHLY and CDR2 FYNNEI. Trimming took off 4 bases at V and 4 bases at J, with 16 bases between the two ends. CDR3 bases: TGTGCCAGCAGTGTCGCGGCGGGATTGGGAGAGACCCAGTACTTC. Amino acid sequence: CASSVAAGLGETQYF.

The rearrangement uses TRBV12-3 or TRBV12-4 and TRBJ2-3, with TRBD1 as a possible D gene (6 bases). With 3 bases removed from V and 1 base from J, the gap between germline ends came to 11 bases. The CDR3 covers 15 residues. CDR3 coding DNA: TGTGCCAGCAGTTTTTTTTCAGGGGGCACAGATACGCAGTATTTT. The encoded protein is CASSFFSGGTDTQYF.

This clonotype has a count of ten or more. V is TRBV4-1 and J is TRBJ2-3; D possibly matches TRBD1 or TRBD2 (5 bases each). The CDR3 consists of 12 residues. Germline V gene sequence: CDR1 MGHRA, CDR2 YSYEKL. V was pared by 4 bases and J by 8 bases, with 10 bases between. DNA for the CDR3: TGCGCCAGCAGCCCCGGGGACGGTACGCAGTATTTT. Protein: CASSPGDGTQYF.

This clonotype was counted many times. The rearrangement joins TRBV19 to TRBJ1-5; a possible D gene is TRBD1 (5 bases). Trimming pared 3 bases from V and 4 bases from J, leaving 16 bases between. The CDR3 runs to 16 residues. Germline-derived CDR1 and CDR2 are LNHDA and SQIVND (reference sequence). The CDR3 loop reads CASSILTGLTNQPQHF. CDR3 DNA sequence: TGTGCCAGTAGTATTTTAACAGGCCTGACGAATCAGCCCCAGCATTTT.

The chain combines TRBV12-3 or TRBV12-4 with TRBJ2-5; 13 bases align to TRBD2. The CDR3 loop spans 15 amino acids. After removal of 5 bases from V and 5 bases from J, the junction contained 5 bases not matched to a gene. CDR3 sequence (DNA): TGTGCCAGCAGTCCACTAGCGGGAGGGTCGGAGACCCAGTACTTC. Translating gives CASSPLAGGSETQYF.

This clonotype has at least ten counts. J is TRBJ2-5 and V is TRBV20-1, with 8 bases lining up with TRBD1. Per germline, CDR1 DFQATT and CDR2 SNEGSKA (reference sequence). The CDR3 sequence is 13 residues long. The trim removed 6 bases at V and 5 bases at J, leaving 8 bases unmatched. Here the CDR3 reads CSAPGTGRETQYF. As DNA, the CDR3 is TGCAGTGCCCCTGGGACAGGACGTGAGACCCAGTACTTC.

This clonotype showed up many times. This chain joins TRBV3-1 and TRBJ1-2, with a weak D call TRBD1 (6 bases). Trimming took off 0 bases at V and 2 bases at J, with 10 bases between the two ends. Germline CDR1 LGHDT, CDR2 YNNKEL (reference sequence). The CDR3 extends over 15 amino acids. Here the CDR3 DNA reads TGTGCCAGCAGCCAAGACGGACAGCTAAACTATGGCTACACCTTC. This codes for CASSQDGQLNYGYTF.

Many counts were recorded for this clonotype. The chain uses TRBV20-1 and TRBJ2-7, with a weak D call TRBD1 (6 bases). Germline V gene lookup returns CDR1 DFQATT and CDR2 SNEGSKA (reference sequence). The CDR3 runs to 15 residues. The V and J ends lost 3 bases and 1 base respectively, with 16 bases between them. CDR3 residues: CSASGHRDNSYEQYF. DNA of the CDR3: TGCAGTGCTAGTGGCCACCGGGACAATTCCTACGAGCAGTACTTC.

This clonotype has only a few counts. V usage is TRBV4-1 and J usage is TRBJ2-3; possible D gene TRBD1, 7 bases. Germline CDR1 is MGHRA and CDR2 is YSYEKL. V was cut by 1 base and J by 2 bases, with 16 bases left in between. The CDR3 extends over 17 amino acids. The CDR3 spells CASSQVQGGQDTDTQYF. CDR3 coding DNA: TGCGCCAGCAGCCAAGTTCAGGGAGGACAGGACACAGATACGCAGTATTTT.

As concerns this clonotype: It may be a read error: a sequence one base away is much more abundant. CDR3 coding DNA: TGTGCCAGCAGCCCAGCGGGGACACTACACTCTGGAAGCACCATATATTTT. This gives the protein CASSPAGTLHSGSTIYF. V usage is TRBV28 and J usage is TRBJ1-3; weak D call: TRBD1 (6 bases). Germline-derived CDR1 and CDR2 are MDHEN and SYDVKM. CDR3 length: 17 amino acids.

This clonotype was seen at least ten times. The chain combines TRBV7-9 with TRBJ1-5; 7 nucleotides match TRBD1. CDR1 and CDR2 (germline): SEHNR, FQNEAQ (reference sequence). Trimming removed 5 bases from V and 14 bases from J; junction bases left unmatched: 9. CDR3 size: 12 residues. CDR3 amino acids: CASSRPTGLKHF. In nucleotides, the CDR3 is TGTGCCAGCAGCCGTCCGACAGGGCTCAAGCATTTT.

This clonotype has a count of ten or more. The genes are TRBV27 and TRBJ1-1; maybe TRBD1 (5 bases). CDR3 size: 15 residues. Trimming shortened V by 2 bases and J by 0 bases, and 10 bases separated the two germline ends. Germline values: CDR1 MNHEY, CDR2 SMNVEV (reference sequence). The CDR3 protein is CASSLTGGMNTEAFF. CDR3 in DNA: TGTGCCAGCAGTTTAACAGGCGGAATGAACACTGAAGCTTTCTTT.